This passage covers 18 T cell receptor beta chains from one sample sequenced in a study of cytomegalovirus exposure and HLA in healthy donors. Sequencing was performed with immunoSEQ multiplex PCR; in TCRdb, only in-frame clones are kept and a portion is missing. The table shows under 150,000 clones, with approximately 90% occurring only once. Material for sequencing was PBMCs. The receptors were gathered from a woman aged 18-35 years in good health and CMV-seronegative.

The rearrangement links TRBV7-8 to TRBJ2-1; TRBD2 aligns across 12 bases. The CDR3 length is 18 residues. After removal of 5 bases from V and 0 bases from J, the junction contained 8 bases not matched to a gene. The germline V gene has CDR1 SGHVS and CDR2 FQNEAQ. CDR3 nucleotide sequence: TGTGCCAGCAGCGGAAGAACTAGCGGGAGGAGCTCCTACAATGAGCAGTTCTTC. Translated, it gives CASSGRTSGRSSYNEQFF. The full variable domain, with the rest looked up from reference TRBV7-8 and TRBJ2-1, is GAGVSQSPRYKVAKRGQDVALRCDPISGHVSLFWYQQALGQGPEFLTYFQNEAQLDKSGLPSDRFFAERPEGSVSTLKIQRTQQEDSAVYLCASSGRTSGRSSYNEQFFGPGTRLTVL.

The rearrangement joins TRBV5-4 to TRBJ2-7; 11 nucleotides match TRBD2. The J segment lost 3 bases and the V segment lost 4 bases, leaving 6 bases of the junction unmatched. The CDR3 runs 15 residues. The germline gives CDR1 SGHNT, CDR2 YYREEE (reference sequence). The CDR3 loop reads CASSPAGLAVYEQYF. CDR3 in DNA: TGTGCCAGCAGCCCGGCGGGACTAGCGGTCTACGAGCAGTACTTC. The full variable domain, its missing parts supplied by reference TRBV5-4 and TRBJ2-7, is ETGVTQSPTHLIKTRGQQVTLRCSSQSGHNTVSWYQQALGQGPQFIFQYYREEENGRGNFPPRFSGLQFPNYSSELNVNALELDDSALYLCASSPAGLAVYEQYFGPGTRLTVT.

J is TRBJ1-6 and V is TRBV11-1; no clear D gene. V gave up 3 bases and J gave up 0 bases, with 9 bases separating them. This CDR3 comprises 16 residues. Germline lookup yields CDR1 SGHAT and CDR2 FQDESV (reference sequence). CDR3 coding DNA: TGTGCCAGCAGCTTGAAGAGGAGCTCCTATAATTCACCCCTCCACTTT. It encodes CASSLKRSSYNSPLHF.

The rearrangement joins TRBV19 to TRBJ2-1, with 11 bases matching TRBD2. J was trimmed by 4 bases and V by 7 bases; bases with no gene match: 21. Germline CDR1 and CDR2: LNHDA and SQIVND (reference sequence). This CDR3 comprises 20 residues. DNA of the CDR3: TGTGCCAGTACTATTACTAGCGGGAGATTGATCGGTTCGGCGTACAATGAGCAGTTCTTC. As protein: CASTITSGRLIGSAYNEQFF.

The rearrangement links TRBV30 to TRBJ1-1; TRBD1 aligns across 7 bases. Germline V lookup: CDR1 GTSNPN, CDR2 SVGIG (reference sequence). With V trimmed by 2 bases and J by 0 bases, 6 bases remained unmatched. This CDR3 has 15 amino acids. This CDR3 is CAWSPPGTVNTEAFF. CDR3 coding DNA: TGTGCCTGGAGTCCCCCTGGGACAGTGAACACTGAAGCTTTCTTT.

The chain carries TRBV13 and TRBJ2-2; weak D call: TRBD2 (6 bases). Germline CDR1 reads PRHDT; CDR2 reads FYEKMQ (reference sequence). Trimming removed 1 base from V and 7 bases from J, with 16 bases in between. The CDR3 is 16 amino acids. This chain's CDR3 is CASSLAPSGGHGELFF. Here the CDR3 DNA reads TGTGCCAGCAGCTTAGCACCCTCCGGAGGGCACGGGGAGCTGTTTTTT.

The rearrangement uses TRBV21-1 and TRBJ2-7; the D segment call TRBD2 is taken from the table without a DNA check. TRBV21-1 is a documented pseudogene. The CDR3 sequence is 12 residues long. CDR3 amino acids: CASSKEETEQYF. The CDR3 coding sequence is TGTGCCAGCAGCAAAGAGGAGACCGAGCAGTACTTC.

The chain employs TRBV29-1 and TRBJ2-1; tentative D call: TRBD1 (6 bases). V lost 3 bases to trimming and J lost 2 bases, with 11 bases between them. Germline V CDR1 and CDR2: SQVTM, ANQGSEA. The CDR3 totals 14 residues. The CDR3: CSVEAGDTYNEQFF. The CDR3 bases are TGCAGCGTTGAGGCCGGGGACACCTACAATGAGCAGTTCTTC.

CDR3 loop: CASRRDRDEKLFF. The CDR3 bases are TGTGCCAGCAGGCGGGACAGGGATGAAAAACTGTTTTTT. The genes are TRBV2 and TRBJ1-4; 9 bases are a match to TRBD1. After removal of 6 bases from V and 6 bases from J, the junction contained 2 bases not matched to a gene. Germline V gene sequence: CDR1 SNHLY, CDR2 FYNNEI. The length of the CDR3 is 13 residues.

The gene calls are TRBV15 and TRBJ2-3, with D possibly being TRBD2 (5 bases). V shed 1 base and J shed 2 bases, with 13 bases lying between them. Germline CDR1 and CDR2: LNHNV and YYDKDF (reference sequence). The CDR3 has 16 residues. In DNA, the CDR3 is TGTGCCACCAGCAGAGGGACTTCAGCCCTCACAGATACGCAGTATTTT. Translated: CATSRGTSALTDTQYF.

V and J are TRBV11-2 and TRBJ2-7, with TRBD2 matching over 12 bases. Trimming at V came to 3 bases and at J to 4 bases, leaving 4 bases not matched to a gene. Germline V gene sequence: CDR1 SGHAT, CDR2 FQNNGV. The CDR3 totals 15 residues. The CDR3 protein is CASSLWTSGTYEQYF. DNA of the CDR3: TGTGCCAGCAGCTTGTGGACTAGCGGGACATACGAGCAGTACTTC.

CDR3 amino acids: CASSQMAGGTGELFF. CDR3 sequence (DNA): TGTGCCAGCAGCCAGATGGCGGGAGGGACCGGGGAGCTGTTTTTT. The gene calls are TRBV7-3 and TRBJ2-2, with 9 bases identical to TRBD2. The J segment lost 5 bases and the V segment lost 5 bases, leaving 6 bases of the junction unmatched. The CDR3 spans 15 residues. CDR1 is SGHTA and CDR2 is FQGTGA in the germline V gene. Full variable domain (remainder filled in from reference TRBV7-3 and TRBJ2-2): GAGVSQTPSNKVTEKGKYVELRCDPISGHTALYWYRQSLGQGPEFLIYFQGTGAADDSGLPNDRFFAVRPEGSVSTLKIQRTERGDSAVYLCASSQMAGGTGELFFGEGSRLTVL.

The gene calls are TRBV2 and TRBJ2-5, with a possible D match to TRBD2 (6 bases). Looked up from germline, CDR1 is SNHLY and CDR2 is FYNNEI. V lost 8 bases to trimming and J lost 2 bases, with 9 bases between them. The CDR3 spans 12 residues. CDR3 protein: CASVGGQETQYF. Written as DNA, the CDR3 is TGTGCCAGCGTTGGAGGGCAAGAGACCCAGTACTTC.

The CDR3 loop reads CASSPTRQARGQIYEQYF. The CDR3 region has the DNA TGTGCCAGCAGCCCGACGCGACAGGCCAGGGGCCAAATCTACGAGCAGTACTTC. The rearrangement uses TRBV27 and TRBJ2-7; perhaps TRBD1 as D (6 bases). Germline V gives CDR1 MNHEY, CDR2 SMNVEV (reference sequence). Deletions cut 6 bases from V and 3 bases from J, with 27 bases between. This CDR3 contains 18 residues.

V is TRBV4-2 and J is TRBJ2-3; tentative D call: TRBD2 (5 bases). V gave up 0 bases and J gave up 0 bases, with 10 bases separating them. The germline V gene has CDR1 LGHNA and CDR2 YNFKEQ. The CDR3 sequence is 16 residues long. DNA for the CDR3: TGTGCCAGCAGCCAAGAATGGAGCGGTAGCACAGATACGCAGTATTTT. The encoded protein is CASSQEWSGSTDTQYF.

This clone was counted only a few times. The DNA of the CDR3 is TGTGCCAGTAGTATACTAGCGGGAGGGCCCTCAGATACGCAGTATTTT. Protein sequence: CASSILAGGPSDTQYF. The chain links TRBV19 to TRBJ2-3, with 12 bases matching TRBD2. The J segment lost 4 bases and the V segment lost 2 bases, leaving 4 bases of the junction unmatched. This CDR3 spans 16 amino acids. Germline V lookup: CDR1 LNHDA, CDR2 SQIVND (reference sequence). The entire variable domain, with the rest obtained from reference TRBV19 and TRBJ2-3, is as follows: DGGITQSPKYLFRKEGQNVTLSCEQNLNHDAMYWYRQDPGQGLRLIYYSQIVNDFQKGDIAEGYSVSREKKESFPLTVTSAQKNPTAFYLCASSILAGGPSDTQYFGPGTRLTVL.

A single count supports this clone. The rearrangement joins TRBV27 to TRBJ2-1; the match to TRBD1 covers 7 bases. This CDR3 comprises 14 residues. Per the germline V gene, CDR1 is MNHEY and CDR2 is SMNVEV (reference sequence). The V segment lost 7 bases and the J segment 12 bases; nucleotides outside the gene matches: 15. The CDR3 DNA reads TGTGCCAGCACCTCCGGGACAGACTACCTGGGGCAGTTCTTC. It specifies CASTSGTDYLGQFF.

CDR3 region: CASSPGVYDTVYSNQPQHF. The CDR3 DNA sequence: TGTGCCAGCAGCCCCGGGGTATACGATACCGTATATAGCAATCAGCCCCAGCATTTT. The chain has TRBV13 and TRBJ1-5; D not certain. Germline-derived CDR1 and CDR2 are PRHDT and FYEKMQ (reference sequence). The V gene lost 5 bases and the J gene lost 0 bases, with 23 bases spanning the gap. This CDR3 has 19 amino acids.